What follows is one T cell receptor (beta chain) and its context. The CDR3 has 14 residues. Trimming stripped 5 bases from V and 7 bases from J, with 14 bases between. Germline CDR1 reads SEHNR; CDR2 reads FQNEAQ (reference sequence). Authors' methods: Estimation of nucleated cell counts was performed using reference gene primer amplification. TCRdb keeps only in-frame clones here, not all; method: immunoSEQ multiplex PCR. V and J calls and clone size are those listed in that table; D and trimming were worked out from the DNA. The sample has more than 40,000 clones; about 90% are singletons. The sample is drawn from a study of blood T cell repertoires in COVID-19. Across the whole study: Whether acute or convalescent, the COVID-19 samples came from the United States, Italy and Spain. The cDNA or gDNA used as material had been derived from T cells, B-cell-depleted T cells, or PBMCs.

The chain uses TRBV7-9 and TRBJ2-2; perhaps TRBD2 as D (5 bases). The clonotype originates from a man older than 75 with acute or convalescent COVID-19. The sample comprised peripheral blood. CDR3 DNA sequence: TGTGCCAGCAGCCTCGCGTCTGCGGGCGGGGAGCTGTTTTTT. This codes for CASSLASAGGELFF. Complete variable domain (other parts from reference TRBV7-9 and TRBJ2-2): DTGVSQNPRHKITKRGQNVTFRCDPISEHNRLYWYRQTLGQGPEFLTYFQNEAQLEKSRLLSDRFSAERPKGSFSTLEIQRTEQGDSAMYLCASSLASAGGELFFGEGSRLTVL.